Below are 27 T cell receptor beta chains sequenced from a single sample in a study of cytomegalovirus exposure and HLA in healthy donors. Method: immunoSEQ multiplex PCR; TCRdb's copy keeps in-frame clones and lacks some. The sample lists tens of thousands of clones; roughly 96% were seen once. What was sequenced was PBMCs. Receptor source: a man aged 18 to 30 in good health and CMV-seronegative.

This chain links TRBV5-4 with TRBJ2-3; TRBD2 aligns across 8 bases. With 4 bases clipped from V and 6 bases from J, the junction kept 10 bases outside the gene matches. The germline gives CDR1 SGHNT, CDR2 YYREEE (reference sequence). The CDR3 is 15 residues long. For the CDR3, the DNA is TGTGCCAGCAGCCCAACCGGGACTAGGACCGATACGCAGTATTTT. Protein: CASSPTGTRTDTQYF.

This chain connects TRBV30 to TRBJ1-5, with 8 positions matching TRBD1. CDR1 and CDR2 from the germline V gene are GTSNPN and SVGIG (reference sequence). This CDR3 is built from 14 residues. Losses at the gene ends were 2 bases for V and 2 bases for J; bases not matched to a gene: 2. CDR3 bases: TGTGCCTGGAGTTCGACAGGGGGCAATCAGCCCCAGCATTTT. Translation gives CAWSSTGGNQPQHF.

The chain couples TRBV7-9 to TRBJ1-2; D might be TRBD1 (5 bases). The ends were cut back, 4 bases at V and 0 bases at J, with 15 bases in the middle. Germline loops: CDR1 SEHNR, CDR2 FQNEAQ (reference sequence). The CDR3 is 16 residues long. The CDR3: CASSSSSGGTNYGYTF. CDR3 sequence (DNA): TGTGCCAGCAGCTCCTCCTCGGGGGGGACTAACTATGGCTACACCTTC.

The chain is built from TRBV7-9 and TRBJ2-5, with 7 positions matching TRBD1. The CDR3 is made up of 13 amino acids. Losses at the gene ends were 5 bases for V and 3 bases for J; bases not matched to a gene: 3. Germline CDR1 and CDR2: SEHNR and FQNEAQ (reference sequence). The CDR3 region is CASSKGTEETQYF. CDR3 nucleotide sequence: TGTGCCAGCAGCAAAGGGACAGAAGAGACCCAGTACTTC.

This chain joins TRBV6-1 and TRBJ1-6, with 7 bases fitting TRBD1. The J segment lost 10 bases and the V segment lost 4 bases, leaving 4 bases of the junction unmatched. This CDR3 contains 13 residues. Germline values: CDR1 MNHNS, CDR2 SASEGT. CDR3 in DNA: TGTGCCAGCAGTGGACAGGGTGGGTCACCCCTCCACTTT. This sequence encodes CASSGQGGSPLHF.

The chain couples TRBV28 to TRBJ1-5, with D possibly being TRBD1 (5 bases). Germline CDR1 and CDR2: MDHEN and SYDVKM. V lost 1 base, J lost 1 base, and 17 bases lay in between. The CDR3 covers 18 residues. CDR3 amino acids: CASSLSFRGQGSNQPQHF. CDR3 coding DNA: TGTGCCAGCAGTTTATCTTTTCGTGGCCAGGGAAGCAATCAGCCCCAGCATTTT.

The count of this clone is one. The chain's CDR3 is CASSLLSTGGGYTF. For the CDR3, the DNA is TGTGCCAGCAGTTTATTGTCGACAGGGGGCGGCTACACCTTC. The V and J genes are TRBV28 and TRBJ1-2, with TRBD1 matching 10 bases. V trimming: 1 base; J trimming: 8 bases; junction bases outside the gene matches: 4. This CDR3 has 14 residues. Germline-derived CDR1 and CDR2 are MDHEN and SYDVKM.

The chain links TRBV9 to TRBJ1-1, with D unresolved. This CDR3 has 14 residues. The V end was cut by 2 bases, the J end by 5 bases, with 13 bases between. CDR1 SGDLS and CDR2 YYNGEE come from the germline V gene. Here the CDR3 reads CASSVHPERTEAFF. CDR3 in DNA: TGTGCCAGCAGCGTCCACCCGGAGAGGACTGAAGCTTTCTTT.

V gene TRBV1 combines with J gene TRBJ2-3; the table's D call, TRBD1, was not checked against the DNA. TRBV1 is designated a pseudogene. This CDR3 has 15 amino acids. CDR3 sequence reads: CTSSPVDRKIDTQYF. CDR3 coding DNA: TGCACCAGCAGCCCAGTGGACAGGAAAATAGATACGCAGTATTTT.

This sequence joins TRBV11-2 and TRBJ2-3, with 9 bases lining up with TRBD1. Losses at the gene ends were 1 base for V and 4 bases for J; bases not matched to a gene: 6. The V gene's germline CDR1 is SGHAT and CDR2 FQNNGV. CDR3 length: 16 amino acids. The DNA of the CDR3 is TGTGCCAGCAGCTTAGCGGCCGGGACAGGGCCAGATACGCAGTATTTT. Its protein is CASSLAAGTGPDTQYF. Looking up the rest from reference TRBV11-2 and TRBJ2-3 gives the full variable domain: EAGVAQSPRYKIIEKRQSVAFWCNPISGHATLYWYQQILGQGPKLLIQFQNNGVVDDSQLPKDRFSAERLKGVDSTLKIQPAKLEDSAVYLCASSLAAGTGPDTQYFGPGTRLTVL.

The CDR3 region is CASSYSPGISPQHF. The CDR3 DNA reads as TGTGCCAGCAGTTATTCCCCAGGAATCAGCCCCCAGCATTTT. V and J are TRBV6-5 and TRBJ1-5; D gene ambiguous. CDR3 length: 14 amino acids. Germline CDR1 reads MNHEY; CDR2 reads SVGAGI. Trimming took 3 bases from V and 10 from J, leaving 16 bases between them.

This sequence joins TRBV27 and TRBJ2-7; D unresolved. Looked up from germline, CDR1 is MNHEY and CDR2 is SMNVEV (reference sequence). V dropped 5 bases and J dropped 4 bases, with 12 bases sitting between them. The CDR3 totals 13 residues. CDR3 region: CASSVSSKYEQYF. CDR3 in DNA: TGTGCCAGCAGTGTTAGTTCTAAATACGAGCAGTACTTC.

Here the CDR3 reads CASSIEGRGSNQPQHF. The CDR3 region has the DNA TGTGCCAGTAGTATAGAGGGGCGGGGAAGCAATCAGCCCCAGCATTTT. The V gene is TRBV19, the J gene TRBJ1-5, with D maybe TRBD1 (5 bases). V dropped 0 bases and J dropped 1 base, with 10 bases sitting between them. The germline gives CDR1 LNHDA, CDR2 SQIVND (reference sequence). The CDR3 sequence is 16 residues long.

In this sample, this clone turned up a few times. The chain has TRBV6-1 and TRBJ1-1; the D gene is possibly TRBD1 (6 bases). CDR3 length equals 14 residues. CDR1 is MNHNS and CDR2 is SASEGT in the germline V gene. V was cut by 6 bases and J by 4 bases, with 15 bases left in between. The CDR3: CASSGTGFGTEAFF. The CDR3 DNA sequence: TGTGCCAGCAGCGGTACAGGGTTTGGCACTGAAGCTTTCTTT.

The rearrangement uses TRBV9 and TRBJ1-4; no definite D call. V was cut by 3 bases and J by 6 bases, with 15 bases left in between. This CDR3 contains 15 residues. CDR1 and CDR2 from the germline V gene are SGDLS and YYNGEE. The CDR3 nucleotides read TGTGCCAGCAGCGCGGGAGTTATGACCGATGAAAAACTGTTTTTT. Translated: CASSAGVMTDEKLFF.

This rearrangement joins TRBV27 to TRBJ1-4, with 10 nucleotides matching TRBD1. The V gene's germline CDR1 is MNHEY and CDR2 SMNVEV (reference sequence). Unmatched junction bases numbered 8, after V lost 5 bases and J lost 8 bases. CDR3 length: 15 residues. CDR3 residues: CASSPRTGGGEKLFF. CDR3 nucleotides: TGTGCCAGCAGTCCAAGGACAGGGGGAGGCGAAAAACTGTTTTTT.

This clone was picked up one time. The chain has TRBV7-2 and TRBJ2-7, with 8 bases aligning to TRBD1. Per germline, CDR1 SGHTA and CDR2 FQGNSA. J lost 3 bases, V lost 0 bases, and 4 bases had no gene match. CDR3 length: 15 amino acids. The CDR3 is CASSLASGGSYEQYF. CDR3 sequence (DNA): TGTGCCAGCAGCTTAGCGTCAGGGGGCAGCTACGAGCAGTACTTC.

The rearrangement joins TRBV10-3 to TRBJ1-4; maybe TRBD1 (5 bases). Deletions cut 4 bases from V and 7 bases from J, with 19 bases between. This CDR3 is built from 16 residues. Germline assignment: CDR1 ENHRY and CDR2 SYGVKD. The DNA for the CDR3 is TGTGCCATCAGTGGCGGCAGGGAGGGCGTTGCTGAAAAACTGTTTTTT. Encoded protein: CAISGGREGVAEKLFF.

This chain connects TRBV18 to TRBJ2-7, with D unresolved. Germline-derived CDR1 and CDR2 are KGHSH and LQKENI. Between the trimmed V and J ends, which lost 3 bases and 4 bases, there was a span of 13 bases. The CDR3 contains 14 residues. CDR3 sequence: CASSPPHQVYEQYF. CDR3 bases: TGTGCCAGCTCACCCCCTCATCAGGTGTACGAGCAGTACTTC.

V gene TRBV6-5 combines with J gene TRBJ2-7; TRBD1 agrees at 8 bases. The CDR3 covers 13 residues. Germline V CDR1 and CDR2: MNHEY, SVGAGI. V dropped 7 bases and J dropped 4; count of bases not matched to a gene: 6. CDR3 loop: CASKGQGQYEQYF. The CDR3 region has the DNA TGTGCCAGCAAAGGACAGGGACAGTACGAGCAGTACTTC.

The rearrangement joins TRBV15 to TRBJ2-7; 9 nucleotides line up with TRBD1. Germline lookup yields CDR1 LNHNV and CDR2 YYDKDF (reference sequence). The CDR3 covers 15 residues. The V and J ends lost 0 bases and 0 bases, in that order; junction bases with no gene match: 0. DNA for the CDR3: TGTGCCACCAGCAGAGAGACAGGGGGCTCCTACGAGCAGTACTTC. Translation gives CATSRETGGSYEQYF.

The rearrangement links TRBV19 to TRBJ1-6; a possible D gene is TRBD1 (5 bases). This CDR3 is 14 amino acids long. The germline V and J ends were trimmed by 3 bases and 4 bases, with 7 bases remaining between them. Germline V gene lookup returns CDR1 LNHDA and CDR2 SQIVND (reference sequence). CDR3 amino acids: CASSMGLYNSPLHF. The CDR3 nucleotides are TGTGCCAGTAGTATGGGACTATATAATTCACCCCTCCACTTT.

Here the CDR3 DNA reads TGTGCCAGCAGTTATGGGGGAGGGGAGCAGTACTTC. Translation gives CASSYGGGEQYF. The chain employs TRBV6-1 and TRBJ2-7; the match to TRBD2 covers 7 bases. Germline V gene sequence: CDR1 MNHNS, CDR2 SASEGT. The V and J ends lost 5 bases and 7 bases, in that order; junction bases with no gene match: 5. The CDR3 runs 12 residues.

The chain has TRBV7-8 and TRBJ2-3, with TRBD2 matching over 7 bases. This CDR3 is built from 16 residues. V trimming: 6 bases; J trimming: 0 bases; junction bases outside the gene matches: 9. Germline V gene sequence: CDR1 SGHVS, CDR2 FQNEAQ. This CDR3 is CASSQGRGVSTDTQYF. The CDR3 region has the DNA TGTGCCAGCAGTCAAGGTCGGGGGGTCAGCACAGATACGCAGTATTTT. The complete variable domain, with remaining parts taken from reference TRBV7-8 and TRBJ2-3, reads GAGVSQSPRYKVAKRGQDVALRCDPISGHVSLFWYQQALGQGPEFLTYFQNEAQLDKSGLPSDRFFAERPEGSVSTLKIQRTQQEDSAVYLCASSQGRGVSTDTQYFGPGTRLTVL.

CDR3 residues: CASSLSRGDQPQHF. CDR3 DNA: TGTGCCAGCAGCTTATCACGGGGGGATCAGCCCCAGCATTTT. The chain carries TRBV11-2 and TRBJ1-5; weak D call: TRBD1 (5 bases). CDR3 length: 14 amino acids. The germline gives CDR1 SGHAT, CDR2 FQNNGV. V was shortened by 2 bases and J by 5 bases, with 10 bases between the two germline ends.

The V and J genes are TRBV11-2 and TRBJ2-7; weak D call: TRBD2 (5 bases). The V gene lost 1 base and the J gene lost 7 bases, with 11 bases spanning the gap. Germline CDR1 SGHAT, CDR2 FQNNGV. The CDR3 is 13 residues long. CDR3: CASSLVRSGEQYF. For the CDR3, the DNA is TGTGCCAGCAGCTTAGTACGTTCGGGGGAGCAGTACTTC.

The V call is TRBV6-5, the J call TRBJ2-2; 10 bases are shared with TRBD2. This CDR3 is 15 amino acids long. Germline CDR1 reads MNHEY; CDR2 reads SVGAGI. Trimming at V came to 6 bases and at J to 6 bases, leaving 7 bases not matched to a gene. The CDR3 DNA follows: TGTGCCAGCAGACCGCCCGGGACTAGCGCCGGGGAGCTGTTTTTT. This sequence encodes CASRPPGTSAGELFF.